This TCR beta chain was captured in a study of blood T cell repertoires in COVID-19. About the study: Researchers got acute and convalescent COVID-19 samples from the United States, Italy and Spain. PBMCs, B-cell-depleted T cells, or T cells were the source of the cDNA or gDNA that made up the material.

The table lists this clone with a count of one. Germline assignment: CDR1 MGHDK and CDR2 SYGVNS. This CDR3 has 15 residues. V dropped 3 bases and J dropped 6; count of bases not matched to a gene: 3. Libraries were prepared by immunoSEQ multiplex PCR; TCRdb keeps only in-frame clonotypes and omits some of them. The sample lists about 350,000 clones; about 90% were seen once. The sequence was collected from a woman younger than 30 who had recovered from COVID-19. V usage is TRBV25-1 and J usage is TRBJ2-1, with 12 nucleotides matching TRBD2. The sequenced sample was peripheral blood. CDR3 amino acids: CASSDRLAGVNEQFF. The CDR3 nucleotides are TGTGCCAGCAGTGATAGACTAGCGGGAGTCAATGAGCAGTTCTTC.